The 10 T cell receptor beta chains below all came from one sample that was sequenced in a study of control samples from healthy donors and cancer patients. Profiling relied on immunoSEQ multiplex PCR, and the TCRdb table lists in-frame clones only, not all of them. Of about 150,000 clones in the sample, approximately 96% were seen once. The sample was blood. The receptors were sampled from a man aged 40-55 years in good health.

The chain links TRBV3-1 (or the pseudogene TRBV3-2) to TRBJ1-1; 8 nucleotides line up with TRBD1. J gave up 0 bases and V 7 bases, and 1 base lay outside the gene matches. Germline-derived CDR1 and CDR2 are LGHDT and YNNKEL (reference sequence). The CDR3 covers 13 residues. This CDR3 reads CASTGQVNTEAFF. Here the CDR3 DNA reads TGTGCCAGCACGGGACAGGTGAACACTGAAGCTTTCTTT.

This chain joins TRBV7-9 and TRBJ1-3; no clear D. Trimming removed 2 bases from V and 7 bases from J, with 18 bases in between. This CDR3 region has 16 residues. Germline loops: CDR1 SEHNR, CDR2 FQNEAQ (reference sequence). The CDR3 reads CASSLFDVRPGNTIYF. The CDR3 bases are TGTGCCAGCAGCTTATTTGATGTTCGGCCGGGGAACACCATATATTTT.

This clone turned up a few times. The V call is TRBV10-3, the J call TRBJ2-3; D is undetermined. Germline-derived CDR1 and CDR2 are ENHRY and SYGVKD. The CDR3 totals 12 residues. The V gene lost 2 bases and the J gene lost 4 bases, with 4 bases spanning the gap. The CDR3 sequence: CAISERSDTQYF. CDR3 bases: TGTGCCATCAGTGAGAGGTCAGATACGCAGTATTTT.

This clone was counted once. V usage is TRBV7-9 and J usage is TRBJ2-1; TRBD2 matches at 9 bases. From germline, CDR1 is SEHNR and CDR2 FQNEAQ (reference sequence). Trimming at V came to 5 bases and at J to 7 bases, leaving 9 bases not matched to a gene. This CDR3 has 15 amino acids. The CDR3 protein is CASSPMGLAGNEQFF. In DNA, the CDR3 is TGTGCCAGCAGCCCGATGGGGCTAGCGGGGAATGAGCAGTTCTTC.

V and J are TRBV24-1 and TRBJ1-2; 10 bases map to TRBD1. J was trimmed by 8 bases and V by 5 bases; bases with no gene match: 10. The CDR3 is made up of 15 amino acids. CDR1 KGHDR and CDR2 SFDVKD come from the germline V gene. The CDR3 DNA follows: TGTGCCACCAGTGGCACCGGGACAGGGGAAGGCGGCTACACCTTC. It specifies CATSGTGTGEGGYTF.

The chain is built from TRBV25-1 and TRBJ2-5; D may be TRBD1 (6 bases). This CDR3 region has 15 residues. In germline, CDR1 is MGHDK, CDR2 SYGVNS. Deletions cut 1 base from V and 5 bases from J, with 14 bases between. DNA of the CDR3: TGTGCCAGCAGTGAATCGACAGGTTTAGCGGAGACCCAGTACTTC. Its protein product is CASSESTGLAETQYF. The full variable domain, in which reference TRBV25-1 and TRBJ2-5 provide the parts outside the CDR3, is EADIYQTPRYLVIGTGKKITLECSQTMGHDKMYWYQQDPGMELHLIHYSYGVNSTEKGDLSSESTVSRIRTEHFPLTLESARPSHTSQYLCASSESTGLAETQYFGPGTRLLVL.

The J gene is TRBJ2-4, the V gene TRBV6-5; D is unresolved. The V and J ends lost 8 bases and 0 bases respectively, with 8 bases between them. Germline lookup yields CDR1 MNHEY and CDR2 SVGAGI. This CDR3 contains 13 residues. This CDR3 is CASGPEAKNIQYF. For the CDR3, the DNA is TGTGCCAGCGGTCCCGAAGCCAAAAACATTCAGTACTTC.

V is TRBV30 and J is TRBJ2-7; D remains unclear. The CDR3 length is 12 residues. Germline V gives CDR1 GTSNPN, CDR2 SVGIG (reference sequence). Trimming stripped 0 bases from V and 1 base from J, with 4 bases between. The CDR3 sequence is CAWSVLSYEQYF. The CDR3 DNA follows: TGTGCCTGGAGTGTACTATCCTACGAGCAGTACTTC. The complete variable domain, with remaining parts taken from reference TRBV30 and TRBJ2-7, reads SQTIHQWPATLVQPVGSPLSLECTVEGTSNPNLYWYRQAAGRGLQLLFYSVGIGQISSEVPQNLSASRPQDRQFILSSKKLLLSDSGFYLCAWSVLSYEQYFGPGTRLTVT.

The chain joins TRBV6-5 to TRBJ1-6; the match to TRBD1 covers 7 bases. Trimming cost V 0 bases and J 9 bases; bases outside gene matches: 5. The CDR3 runs 15 residues. Looked up from germline, CDR1 is MNHEY and CDR2 is SVGAGI. The CDR3 coding sequence is TGTGCCAGCAGTTACTCTGAGGGGGCAGGTTCACCCCTCCACTTT. Its protein is CASSYSEGAGSPLHF.

In this sample, this clone turned up once. The chain joins TRBV27 to TRBJ2-3, with D perhaps matching TRBD1 or TRBD2 (5 bases each). Germline V gene lookup returns CDR1 MNHEY and CDR2 SMNVEV (reference sequence). Between the trimmed V and J ends, which lost 4 bases and 3 bases, there was a span of 14 bases. The CDR3 is 15 residues long. The CDR3 nucleotides read TGTGCCAGCAGTTCAACTTTGGGGGTGACAGATACGCAGTATTTT. It translates to CASSSTLGVTDTQYF.